These T cell receptor beta chains were read from a single sample in a study of cytomegalovirus exposure and HLA in healthy donors. The data were produced by immunoSEQ multiplex PCR, yet TCRdb's version contains in-frame clones alone and is incomplete. Among about 140,000 clones, about three quarters were seen once, and the ten largest hold roughly 1.7%. Sequences were obtained from PBMCs. The receptors here all came from a woman aged 25 to 39 in good health and CMV-seronegative. The CDR3 runs from the conserved cysteine through the conserved F or W. Fields, in order: clone size, J gene, D gene, V gene, CDR3 DNA, CDR3 protein. D genes are given only for firm matches. Clone size is not always given. Where it is, it says once, few, many or a class for expanded clones.

clone_size: -
j_call: TRBJ2-1
d_call: -
v_call: TRBV11-2
cdr3_nt: TGTGCCAGCAGCTTAGCTCCTTGGGACTTAGAGCAGTTCTTC
cdr3_aa: CASSLAPWDLEQFF

clone_size: -
j_call: TRBJ1-5
d_call: -
v_call: TRBV6-6
cdr3_nt: TGTGCCAGCAGTTACTCGGTGGGCCCTTATCAGCCCCAGCATTTT
cdr3_aa: CASSYSVGPYQPQHF

clone_size: -
j_call: TRBJ2-3
d_call: -
v_call: TRBV2
cdr3_nt: TGTGCCAGCAGTCCTCAGTTGGCAGATACGCAGTATTTT
cdr3_aa: CASSPQLADTQYF

clone_size: few
j_call: TRBJ2-6
d_call: -
v_call: TRBV4-2
cdr3_nt: TGTGCCAGCAGCCGGGGCGCCGGGGGAGTCTCTGGGGCCAACGTCCTGACTTTC
cdr3_aa: CASSRGAGGVSGANVLTF

clone_size: -
j_call: TRBJ2-1
d_call: -
v_call: TRBV6-6
cdr3_nt: TGTGCCAGCAGGTCAAGGCTAGCAGACCCCTACAATGAGCAGTTCTTC
cdr3_aa: CASRSRLADPYNEQFF

clone_size: -
j_call: TRBJ1-2
d_call: -
v_call: TRBV7-9
cdr3_nt: TGTGCCAGCAGCTCGACGCCGGGGGGGCGCGCCTATGGCTACACCTTC
cdr3_aa: CASSSTPGGRAYGYTF

clone_size: -
j_call: TRBJ2-1
d_call: TRBD1
v_call: TRBV7-3
cdr3_nt: TGTGCCAGCAGCTTGGACAGGGGAAACGATGAGCAGTTCTTC
cdr3_aa: CASSLDRGNDEQFF

clone_size: -
j_call: TRBJ1-1
d_call: TRBD1
v_call: TRBV7-2
cdr3_nt: TGTGCCAGCAGCTTATCTCAGGGGGACACTGAAGCTTTCTTT
cdr3_aa: CASSLSQGDTEAFF

clone_size: -
j_call: TRBJ2-1
d_call: TRBD2
v_call: TRBV7-9
cdr3_nt: TGTGCCAGCAGGAGTTGGCGGGAGGGGTGTGAGCAGTTCTTC
cdr3_aa: CASRSWREGCEQFF

clone_size: -
j_call: TRBJ2-4
d_call: TRBD2
v_call: TRBV11-2
cdr3_nt: TGTGCCAGCAGAGGGACTAGCGGGGACATTCAGTACTTC
cdr3_aa: CASRGTSGDIQYF

clone_size: -
j_call: TRBJ1-1
d_call: TRBD1
v_call: TRBV5-5
cdr3_nt: TGTGCCAGCAGCTTCACAGGGGGTGGGATGAACACTGAAGCTTTCTTT
cdr3_aa: CASSFTGGGMNTEAFF

clone_size: -
j_call: TRBJ2-2
d_call: -
v_call: TRBV29-1
cdr3_nt: TGCAGCGTTGTTCCCCAGGGAAAAACCGGGGAGCTGTTTTTT
cdr3_aa: CSVVPQGKTGELFF

clone_size: -
j_call: TRBJ1-5
d_call: -
v_call: TRBV7-8
cdr3_nt: TGTGCCAGCAGCTTATTCTCGGGGGGATACGGCAATCAGCCCCAGCATTTT
cdr3_aa: CASSLFSGGYGNQPQHF

clone_size: -
j_call: TRBJ1-5
d_call: -
v_call: TRBV19
cdr3_nt: TGTGCCAGTACCGTAAAGGAGGTTTTCAATCAGCCCCAGCATTTT
cdr3_aa: CASTVKEVFNQPQHF

clone_size: -
j_call: TRBJ1-2
d_call: TRBD1
v_call: TRBV6-5
cdr3_nt: TGTGCCAGCAGTTACTCGACAGGGGGCCATGGCTACACCTTC
cdr3_aa: CASSYSTGGHGYTF

clone_size: -
j_call: TRBJ1-3
d_call: -
v_call: TRBV28
cdr3_nt: TGTGCCAGCAGTGTTAGAAGGGGTTATGGAAACACCATATATTTT
cdr3_aa: CASSVRRGYGNTIYF

clone_size: once
j_call: TRBJ2-2
d_call: -
v_call: TRBV6-6
cdr3_nt: TGTGCCAGCAGTTTCGCGGTTGGGGAGTATGGGGAGCTGTTTTTT
cdr3_aa: CASSFAVGEYGELFF

clone_size: few
j_call: TRBJ2-2
d_call: TRBD2
v_call: TRBV5-8
cdr3_nt: TGTGCCAGCAGCTCGGCTAGCGGGAGGTCCGGGGAGCTGTTTTTT
cdr3_aa: CASSSASGRSGELFF

clone_size: -
j_call: TRBJ2-3
d_call: TRBD2
v_call: TRBV5-1
cdr3_nt: TGCGCCAGCAGCTTTTTTGGTACTAGCGGGTCCACAGATACGCAGTATTTT
cdr3_aa: CASSFFGTSGSTDTQYF

clone_size: -
j_call: TRBJ2-1
d_call: -
v_call: TRBV6-1
cdr3_nt: TGTGCCAGCAGTGAAGGGACACCCGATGGGCCTCATGAGCAGTTCTTC
cdr3_aa: CASSEGTPDGPHEQFF

clone_size: -
j_call: TRBJ2-1
d_call: TRBD2
v_call: TRBV6-5
cdr3_nt: TGTGCCAGCAGTCTGACTAGCGCTAATGAGCAGTTCTTC
cdr3_aa: CASSLTSANEQFF

clone_size: once
j_call: TRBJ2-3
d_call: -
v_call: TRBV4-1
cdr3_nt: TGCGCCAGCAGCCAAGCACTAGCCACAGATACGCAGTATTTT
cdr3_aa: CASSQALATDTQYF

clone_size: -
j_call: TRBJ1-1
d_call: TRBD1
v_call: TRBV28
cdr3_nt: TGTGCCAGCAGTGAACAGGGGCTTGAAGCTTTCTTT
cdr3_aa: CASSEQGLEAFF

clone_size: -
j_call: TRBJ1-3
d_call: -
v_call: TRBV13
cdr3_nt: TGTGCCAGCAGCTTCGGGGGAATCTCTGGAAACACCATATATTTT
cdr3_aa: CASSFGGISGNTIYF

clone_size: -
j_call: TRBJ1-4
d_call: TRBD1
v_call: TRBV7-8
cdr3_nt: TGTGCCAGCAGCGTCCTTGGACAGGATGGTGAAAAACTGTTTTTT
cdr3_aa: CASSVLGQDGEKLFF

clone_size: few
j_call: TRBJ2-1
d_call: TRBD1
v_call: TRBV7-9
cdr3_nt: TGTGCCAGCAGCCTACAGACAGGGGTTGAGCAGTTCTTC
cdr3_aa: CASSLQTGVEQFF

clone_size: once
j_call: TRBJ2-5
d_call: TRBD2
v_call: TRBV5-6
cdr3_nt: TGTGCCAGCAGCCCTCGGGGGGGGCTGATAGAGACCCAGTACTTC
cdr3_aa: CASSPRGGLIETQYF

clone_size: -
j_call: TRBJ1-2
d_call: -
v_call: TRBV27
cdr3_nt: TGTGCCAGCAGTTTAGGGACACCGGTTTTCTATGGCTACACCTTC
cdr3_aa: CASSLGTPVFYGYTF

clone_size: -
j_call: TRBJ2-4
d_call: TRBD1
v_call: TRBV6-1
cdr3_nt: TGTGCCAGCAGTGAAATCCCAGGGGGAGCCAAAAACATTCAGTACTTC
cdr3_aa: CASSEIPGGAKNIQYF

clone_size: few
j_call: TRBJ2-5
d_call: -
v_call: TRBV7-3
cdr3_nt: TGTGCCAGCAGCTTAGGAGCAGGGATCGGTGAGACCCAGTACTTC
cdr3_aa: CASSLGAGIGETQYF

clone_size: -
j_call: TRBJ1-2
d_call: TRBD1
v_call: TRBV7-9
cdr3_nt: TGTGCCAGCAGCTTAGGGGACAGGGTGGGCGGCTACACCTTC
cdr3_aa: CASSLGDRVGGYTF

clone_size: few
j_call: TRBJ1-5
d_call: -
v_call: TRBV5-1
cdr3_nt: TGCGCCAGCAGCTTGAGGGCGGGGGACTATCAGCCCCAGCATTTT
cdr3_aa: CASSLRAGDYQPQHF

clone_size: -
j_call: TRBJ1-6
d_call: -
v_call: TRBV7-9
cdr3_nt: TGTGCCAGCAGCTCCCTAGGGGGAGATAATTCACCCCTCCACTTT
cdr3_aa: CASSSLGGDNSPLHF

clone_size: few
j_call: TRBJ1-4
d_call: -
v_call: TRBV18
cdr3_nt: TGTGCCAGCTCACCGGGAGAGGAACGGGAAAAACTGTTTTTT
cdr3_aa: CASSPGEEREKLFF

clone_size: -
j_call: TRBJ2-1
d_call: TRBD2
v_call: TRBV7-9
cdr3_nt: TGTGCCAGCAGCTTAACCGGGACTAGCAACAATGAGCAGTTCTTC
cdr3_aa: CASSLTGTSNNEQFF

clone_size: few
j_call: TRBJ2-3
d_call: -
v_call: TRBV18
cdr3_nt: TGTGCCAGCCTTGCGACTAGCACAGATACGCAGTATTTT
cdr3_aa: CASLATSTDTQYF

clone_size: -
j_call: TRBJ1-2
d_call: TRBD1
v_call: TRBV5-6
cdr3_nt: TGTGCCAGCAGCTTGTTGGGACAGATCGACCTGTACGGCTACACCTTC
cdr3_aa: CASSLLGQIDLYGYTF

clone_size: -
j_call: TRBJ1-1
d_call: TRBD1
v_call: TRBV7-9
cdr3_nt: TGTGCCAGCAGCTTAGCAGGTACTGGGACAGGGGGGACGAACACTGAAGCTTTCTTT
cdr3_aa: CASSLAGTGTGGTNTEAFF

clone_size: few
j_call: TRBJ2-1
d_call: TRBD2
v_call: TRBV7-9
cdr3_nt: TGTGCCCTCCTAGCGGACGCCTACAATGAGCAGTTCTTC
cdr3_aa: CALLADAYNEQFF

clone_size: few
j_call: TRBJ2-1
d_call: TRBD2
v_call: TRBV7-2
cdr3_nt: TGTGCCAGCAGCTTAATGCTAGCGGGGGTGGGCAATGAGCAGTTCTTC
cdr3_aa: CASSLMLAGVGNEQFF

clone_size: -
j_call: TRBJ1-1
d_call: -
v_call: TRBV11-3
cdr3_nt: TGTGCCAGCAGCTCCCGGCGGGGGACTGAAGCTTTCTTT
cdr3_aa: CASSSRRGTEAFF

clone_size: -
j_call: TRBJ1-6
d_call: -
v_call: TRBV5-4
cdr3_nt: TGTGCCAGCAGCATTCCGGACGGGGGAGATTCACCCCTCCACTTT
cdr3_aa: CASSIPDGGDSPLHF

clone_size: -
j_call: TRBJ1-2
d_call: -
v_call: TRBV13
cdr3_nt: TGTGCCAGCAGTCGAGAGGGGGGGCGCCGGGACGGCTACACCTTC
cdr3_aa: CASSREGGRRDGYTF

clone_size: -
j_call: TRBJ2-7
d_call: -
v_call: TRBV25-1
cdr3_nt: TGTGCCAGCGGCCCCCCGGGCGAGCAGTACTTC
cdr3_aa: CASGPPGEQYF

clone_size: -
j_call: TRBJ2-7
d_call: -
v_call: TRBV6-1
cdr3_nt: TGTGCCAGCAGTGAAGTACGAGCGCCCTACGAGCAGTACTTC
cdr3_aa: CASSEVRAPYEQYF

clone_size: -
j_call: TRBJ2-7
d_call: TRBD2
v_call: TRBV5-4
cdr3_nt: TGTGCCAGCAGCCCCGGGGGAGTGACTAGCGGGGGGATCTACGAGCAGTACTTC
cdr3_aa: CASSPGGVTSGGIYEQYF

clone_size: -
j_call: TRBJ2-2
d_call: -
v_call: TRBV6-5
cdr3_nt: TGTGCCAGCAGTTCCGGTGAATTGGGGGCAACCGGGGAGCTGTTTTTT
cdr3_aa: CASSSGELGATGELFF

clone_size: -
j_call: TRBJ1-2
d_call: -
v_call: TRBV5-6
cdr3_nt: TGTGCCAGCAGCCGGGAGAACTATGGCTACACCTTC
cdr3_aa: CASSRENYGYTF

clone_size: once
j_call: TRBJ1-4
d_call: -
v_call: TRBV30
cdr3_nt: TGTGCCTGTTCCCTGCAGGGGCTCGCAACTAATGAAAAACTGTTTTTT
cdr3_aa: CACSLQGLATNEKLFF

clone_size: -
j_call: TRBJ2-7
d_call: TRBD2
v_call: TRBV5-1
cdr3_nt: TGCGCCAGCAGCCGAGGGACTAGCATCTCCTACGAGCAGTACTTC
cdr3_aa: CASSRGTSISYEQYF

clone_size: few
j_call: TRBJ1-2
d_call: TRBD1
v_call: TRBV29-1
cdr3_nt: TGCAGCGGAGGGACAGGGGCTGGTGGCTACACCTTC
cdr3_aa: CSGGTGAGGYTF

clone_size: -
j_call: TRBJ2-1
d_call: -
v_call: TRBV25-1
cdr3_nt: TGTGCCAGCAGTGGACCCCTAGTCACTGAGCAGTTCTTC
cdr3_aa: CASSGPLVTEQFF

clone_size: -
j_call: TRBJ2-3
d_call: TRBD2
v_call: TRBV30
cdr3_nt: TGTGCCTCGGAGACTAGCGGGAGTGAAGCAGATACGCAGTATTTT
cdr3_aa: CASETSGSEADTQYF

clone_size: -
j_call: TRBJ2-3
d_call: -
v_call: TRBV7-9
cdr3_nt: TGTGCCAGCAGCTTCCAGGGGACAGATACGCAGTATTTT
cdr3_aa: CASSFQGTDTQYF

clone_size: few
j_call: TRBJ2-3
d_call: TRBD1
v_call: TRBV11-3
cdr3_nt: TGTGCCAGCAGTTCCGGACAGGAGTACACAGATACGCAGTATTTT
cdr3_aa: CASSSGQEYTDTQYF

clone_size: -
j_call: TRBJ2-1
d_call: TRBD2
v_call: TRBV7-9
cdr3_nt: TGTGCCAGCAGCTTAGACTGGGAGGGGGAGCAGTTCTTC
cdr3_aa: CASSLDWEGEQFF